Described below is a single T cell receptor (beta chain) sequence and its context. Clones were read by immunoSEQ multiplex PCR, and TCRdb kept only the in-frame ones, dropping some. The sample holds fewer than 450,000 clones, roughly 91% seen once. This specimen belongs to a study of blood T cell repertoires in COVID-19. The sequenced sample consisted of PBMCs or T cells enriched from blood (not recorded which). This receptor was taken from a woman under 30 who had recovered from COVID-19.

CDR3 DNA: TGTGCCAGCAGCCAAAAAATTCCGGGACTAGGGGCAGATACGCAGTATTTT. It specifies CASSQKIPGLGADTQYF. The chain has TRBV4-2 and TRBJ2-3; 8 bases are shared with TRBD2. This CDR3 is 17 amino acids long. Trimming at V came to 2 bases and at J to 4 bases, leaving 11 bases not matched to a gene. Germline V gene sequence: CDR1 LGHNA, CDR2 YNFKEQ.